The 20 T cell receptor beta chains given below trace back to one sample, sequenced in a study of technical replicates of blood from a handful of donors. The data were produced by immunoSEQ multiplex PCR, yet TCRdb's version contains in-frame clones alone and is incomplete. The data hold just over 80,000 clones, with about 94% observed a single time. Input material: T cells isolated from PBMCs. These receptors came from a human donor in good health.

The chain joins TRBV11-3 to TRBJ2-2; TRBD1 aligns across 7 bases. J lost 3 bases, V lost 4 bases, and 2 bases had no gene match. CDR1 is SGHNT and CDR2 is YENEEA in the germline V gene. This CDR3 has 14 residues. The CDR3: CASSYRGHTGELFF. CDR3 in DNA: TGTGCCAGCAGCTACAGGGGACACACCGGGGAGCTGTTTTTT.

This sequence joins TRBV7-9 and TRBJ2-3; the match to TRBD2 covers 10 bases. The CDR3 covers 15 residues. Germline values: CDR1 SEHNR, CDR2 FQNEAQ (reference sequence). V was pared by 8 bases and J by 3 bases, with 8 bases of the junction left unmatched. CDR3 DNA sequence: TGTGCCAGCTTTCCCGGGACTAGCGTGACAGATACGCAGTATTTT. This encodes CASFPGTSVTDTQYF. Full variable domain (outside the CDR3, taken from reference TRBV7-9 and TRBJ2-3): DTGVSQNPRHKITKRGQNVTFRCDPISEHNRLYWYRQTLGQGPEFLTYFQNEAQLEKSRLLSDRFSAERPKGSFSTLEIQRTEQGDSAMYLCASFPGTSVTDTQYFGPGTRLTVL.

The chain is built from TRBV10-3 and TRBJ1-3, with D possibly being TRBD1 (6 bases). Trimming stripped 4 bases from V and 0 bases from J, with 13 bases between. The CDR3 is made up of 16 amino acids. The germline gives CDR1 ENHRY, CDR2 SYGVKD. The DNA for the CDR3 is TGTGCCATCAGTGTTGGGGACACTCGCTCTGGAAACACCATATATTTT. Amino acid sequence: CAISVGDTRSGNTIYF.

The count of this clone is one. CDR3 sequence (DNA): TGTGCCAGCAGCGCTCCCGGACTAGCCTACGAGCAGTACTTC. It translates to CASSAPGLAYEQYF. This sequence joins TRBV13 and TRBJ2-7; 7 positions match TRBD2. The length of the CDR3 is 14 residues. In germline, CDR1 is PRHDT, CDR2 FYEKMQ (reference sequence). The V segment lost 5 bases and the J segment 2 bases; nucleotides outside the gene matches: 6.

CDR3 DNA: TGCGCCAGCAGCGGGGGGACAGGAGAAGCTTTCTTT. It codes for CASSGGTGEAFF. The chain has TRBV5-1 and TRBJ1-1, with 8 bases that match TRBD1. The CDR3 length is 12 residues. V was clipped by 4 bases and J by 8 bases; unmatched bases: 4. Per germline, CDR1 SGHRS and CDR2 YFSETQ. Full variable domain (rest looked up from reference TRBV5-1 and TRBJ1-1): KAGVTQTPRYLIKTRGQQVTLSCSPISGHRSVSWYQQTPGQGLQFLFEYFSETQRNKGNFPGRFSGRQFSNSRSEMNVSTLELGDSALYLCASSGGTGEAFFGQGTRLTVV.

This clone was recorded once. The rearrangement uses TRBV13 and TRBJ2-7, with 11 bases identical to TRBD1. Germline-derived CDR1 and CDR2 are PRHDT and FYEKMQ (reference sequence). The CDR3 totals 15 residues. V was clipped by 1 base and J by 4 bases; unmatched bases: 3. The CDR3 loop reads CASSLEGQGGYEQYF. The CDR3 bases are TGTGCCAGCAGCTTAGAGGGACAGGGGGGGTACGAGCAGTACTTC. Supplemented by reference TRBV13 and TRBJ2-7, the full variable domain reads AAGVIQSPRHLIKEKRETATLKCYPIPRHDTVYWYQQGPGQDPQFLISFYEKMQSDKGSIPDRFSAQQFSDYHSELNMSSLELGDSALYFCASSLEGQGGYEQYFGPGTRLTVT.

The J gene is TRBJ1-3, the V gene TRBV7-9, with D maybe TRBD1 (6 bases). CDR3 length: 19 residues. V lost 4 bases, J lost 0 bases, and 22 bases lay in between. Germline V gene data show CDR1 as SEHNR and CDR2 as FQNEAQ (reference sequence). CDR3 in amino acids: CASSSPTFTGTFSGNTIYF. CDR3 sequence (DNA): TGTGCCAGCAGCTCTCCCACCTTCACAGGGACCTTCTCTGGAAACACCATATATTTT.

The rearrangement uses TRBV7-9 and TRBJ2-1; the D gene is possibly TRBD1 (6 bases). V lost 3 bases and J 5 bases, leaving 11 bases between the germline ends. CDR1 and CDR2 (germline): SEHNR, FQNEAQ (reference sequence). The CDR3 totals 14 residues. CDR3 protein: CASSFITGHNEQFF. CDR3 bases: TGTGCCAGCAGCTTTATAACAGGGCACAATGAGCAGTTCTTC.

The chain joins TRBV11-3 to TRBJ2-7, with 9 positions matching TRBD1. V lost 0 bases and J lost 7; bases outside the gene matches: 4. Germline CDR1 SGHNT, CDR2 YENEEA. The CDR3 totals 14 residues. DNA for the CDR3: TGTGCCAGCAGCTTAGATGGGACAGGGTATGAGCAGTACTTC. Its protein product is CASSLDGTGYEQYF. Using reference TRBV11-3 and TRBJ2-7 for the parts outside the CDR3, the full variable domain is EAGVVQSPRYKIIEKKQPVAFWCNPISGHNTLYWYLQNLGQGPELLIRYENEEAVDDSQLPKDRFSAERLKGVDSTLKIQPAELGDSAVYLCASSLDGTGYEQYFGPGTRLTVT.

V is TRBV6-1 and J is TRBJ1-5, with 9 bases identical to TRBD1. J gave up 1 base and V 2 bases, and 9 bases lay outside the gene matches. The CDR3 extends over 18 amino acids. CDR1 and CDR2 from the germline V gene are MNHNS and SASEGT. CDR3 bases: TGTGCCAGCAGTGAACTGGACAGGGGTATAGTAAGCAATCAGCCCCAGCATTTT. Amino acids: CASSELDRGIVSNQPQHF.

V usage is TRBV5-5 and J usage is TRBJ2-1, with 7 bases that match TRBD2. There are 16 residues in the CDR3. From germline, CDR1 is SGHKS and CDR2 YYEKEE (reference sequence). J gave up 6 bases and V 4 bases, and 13 bases lay outside the gene matches. CDR3 sequence: CASSPGRVGGINEQFF. The DNA of the CDR3 is TGTGCCAGCAGCCCGGGTAGGGTGGGGGGGATCAATGAGCAGTTCTTC.

The V and J genes are TRBV7-9 and TRBJ1-1; possible D gene TRBD1, 6 bases. In germline, CDR1 is SEHNR, CDR2 FQNEAQ (reference sequence). The CDR3 consists of 14 residues. Trimming left V 3 bases short and J 7 bases short, with 15 bases between. The CDR3 region is CASSFGQMMGEAFF. The CDR3 nucleotides are TGTGCCAGCAGCTTTGGACAGATGATGGGTGAAGCTTTCTTT.

The genes are TRBV4-1 and TRBJ1-5, with D possibly TRBD1 on 6 matching bases. The germline gives CDR1 MGHRA, CDR2 YSYEKL. Trimming cost V 0 bases and J 5 bases, with 8 bases left between them. This CDR3 comprises 14 residues. CDR3 bases: TGCGCCAGCAGCCAAGAATACAGGGATCAGCCCCAGCATTTT. Translated, it gives CASSQEYRDQPQHF.

The rearrangement uses TRBV11-3 and TRBJ2-7, with a tentative D call TRBD1 (5 bases). With 2 bases removed from V and 7 bases from J, the gap between germline ends came to 12 bases. The CDR3 sequence is 13 residues long. CDR1 and CDR2 (germline): SGHNT, YENEEA. DNA of the CDR3: TGTGCCAGCAGCTTATCCCTACGGACAGAGCAGTACTTC. Translating gives CASSLSLRTEQYF.

J is TRBJ2-3 and V is TRBV6-1, with D possibly matching TRBD2 (6 bases). Germline assignment: CDR1 MNHNS and CDR2 SASEGT. V dropped 6 bases and J dropped 3 bases, with 10 bases sitting between them. The CDR3 is made up of 13 amino acids. CDR3 loop: CASSPTRTDTQYF. CDR3 bases: TGTGCCAGCAGCCCGACTAGAACAGATACGCAGTATTTT.

The chain links TRBV5-1 to TRBJ2-1, with D possibly being TRBD1 (7 bases). This CDR3 comprises 15 residues. Looked up from germline, CDR1 is SGHRS and CDR2 is YFSETQ. Between the trimmed V and J ends, which lost 4 bases and 6 bases, there was a span of 17 bases. CDR3: CASSLAGQRGNEQFF. CDR3 DNA: TGCGCCAGCAGCCTGGCGGGACAGCGTGGCAATGAGCAGTTCTTC. Full variable domain (outside the CDR3, taken from reference TRBV5-1 and TRBJ2-1): KAGVTQTPRYLIKTRGQQVTLSCSPISGHRSVSWYQQTPGQGLQFLFEYFSETQRNKGNFPGRFSGRQFSNSRSEMNVSTLELGDSALYLCASSLAGQRGNEQFFGPGTRLTVL.

This sequence joins TRBV5-6 and TRBJ1-2; 12 nucleotides match TRBD1. With 3 bases clipped from V and 14 bases from J, the junction kept 14 bases outside the gene matches. The CDR3 runs to 15 residues. Per germline, CDR1 SGHDT and CDR2 YYEEEE. The CDR3 loop is CASSSQPPGQGAKTF. DNA of the CDR3: TGTGCCAGCAGCTCCCAACCCCCGGGACAGGGGGCGAAGACCTTC. The complete variable domain, with remaining parts taken from reference TRBV5-6 and TRBJ1-2, reads DAGVTQSPTHLIKTRGQQVTLRCSPKSGHDTVSWYQQALGQGPQFIFQYYEEEERQRGNFPDRFSGHQFPNYSSELNVNALLLGDSALYLCASSSQPPGQGAKTFGSGTRLTVV.

The rearrangement joins TRBV5-4 to TRBJ2-7; 7 nucleotides agree with TRBD2. This CDR3 region has 15 residues. The V and J ends lost 2 bases and 4 bases, in that order; junction bases with no gene match: 9. Germline CDR1 is SGHNT and CDR2 is YYREEE (reference sequence). The CDR3 reads CASSFWGGGPYEQYF. CDR3 sequence (DNA): TGTGCCAGCAGCTTTTGGGGGGGAGGGCCATACGAGCAGTACTTC.

The rearrangement uses TRBV18 and TRBJ2-7; 10 bases align to TRBD1. The CDR3 is 15 amino acids. V gave up 2 bases and J gave up 2 bases; unmatched junction bases: 3. Germline CDR1 and CDR2: KGHSH and LQKENI. The CDR3 region is CASSPMTGGAYEQYF. Written as DNA, the CDR3 is TGTGCCAGCTCACCAATGACAGGGGGCGCCTACGAGCAGTACTTC.

The chain is built from TRBV21-1 and TRBJ1-1. TRBV21-1 corresponds to a pseudogene. The CDR3 is 13 residues long. Written as DNA, the CDR3 is TGTGCCAGCAGCAATTTAAGCATGGCTGAAGCTTTCTTT. It specifies CASSNLSMAEAFF.